Following are 23 T cell receptor beta chains from one sample sequenced in a study of cytomegalovirus exposure and HLA in healthy donors. The PCR used 60 Vbeta and 13 Jbeta primers. Some clones are missing from TCRdb's copy, which holds only in-frame ones; the method was immunoSEQ multiplex PCR. The data show approximately 220,000 clones, over 75% seen once. Material: PBMCs. Receptors were obtained from a girl aged 2 to 9 in good health and CMV-seronegative.

The chain links TRBV2 to TRBJ2-7; TRBD1 is a possible D gene (5 bases). From germline, CDR1 is SNHLY and CDR2 FYNNEI. The CDR3 sequence is 13 residues long. The germline V and J ends were trimmed by 7 bases and 2 bases, with 12 bases remaining between them. CDR3 amino acids: CASTKGFPYEQYF. The DNA for the CDR3 is TGTGCCAGCACCAAGGGGTTTCCCTACGAGCAGTACTTC.

This clone appeared a single time. The gene calls are TRBV6-5 and TRBJ2-1; D is perhaps TRBD1 (8 bases). V lost 8 bases and J lost 10, with 21 bases in between. The CDR3 loop spans 14 amino acids. Looked up from germline, CDR1 is MNHEY and CDR2 is SVGAGI. The CDR3 coding sequence is TGTGCCAGCGGGGGGGCTGACAGGGGTGTAGAGCAGTTCTTC. Residues: CASGGADRGVEQFF.

The chain joins TRBV19 to TRBJ2-1, with TRBD2 identical over 11 bases. The V gene end was trimmed by 6 bases and the J gene end by 3 bases; junction bases not matched to a gene: 4. CDR1 LNHDA and CDR2 SQIVND come from the germline V gene (reference sequence). The CDR3 totals 15 residues. The CDR3 loop reads CASRGTSGVYNEQFF. The CDR3 DNA reads TGTGCCAGTAGGGGGACTAGCGGAGTCTACAATGAGCAGTTCTTC.

The chain combines TRBV5-1 with TRBJ1-2; 11 bases map to TRBD1. V dropped 4 bases and J dropped 4; count of bases not matched to a gene: 6. The CDR3 spans 15 residues. CDR1 and CDR2 from the germline V gene are SGHRS and YFSETQ. This CDR3 reads CASSLTDRGPYGYTF. For the CDR3, the DNA is TGCGCCAGCAGCCTGACGGACAGGGGGCCCTATGGCTACACCTTC.

The V call is TRBV9, the J call TRBJ2-7, with 8 bases aligning to TRBD1. CDR3 length: 15 amino acids. CDR1 SGDLS and CDR2 YYNGEE come from the germline V gene. Trimming took 0 bases from V and 2 from J; bases not matched to a gene: 4. The chain's CDR3 is CASSVAARGPYEQYF. The CDR3 nucleotides read TGTGCCAGCAGCGTAGCCGCCAGGGGGCCCTACGAGCAGTACTTC.

The chain carries TRBV6-5 and TRBJ1-5, with D perhaps matching TRBD1 (6 bases). This CDR3 is built from 15 residues. Trimming cost V 7 bases and J 1 base, with 14 bases left between them. Germline CDR1 is MNHEY and CDR2 is SVGAGI. The CDR3 loop is CASKNRVGSNQPQHF. The CDR3 DNA reads TGTGCCAGCAAAAACAGGGTCGGGAGCAATCAGCCCCAGCATTTT.

The gene calls are TRBV6-5 and TRBJ2-1, with D possibly being TRBD1 (6 bases). The V gene's germline CDR1 is MNHEY and CDR2 SVGAGI. V dropped 7 bases and J dropped 3 bases, with 10 bases sitting between them. The CDR3 covers 13 residues. The CDR3 reads CASKGVDYNEQFF. Written as DNA, the CDR3 is TGTGCCAGCAAGGGGGTTGACTACAATGAGCAGTTCTTC.

A remark on this clone: At one boundary the junction diverges from the germline segment, which might be a read error. The chain couples TRBV6-5 to TRBJ1-2, with D unresolved. The CDR3 runs 14 residues. Per germline, CDR1 MNHEY and CDR2 SVGAGI. Here the CDR3 reads CASSHSNPYYGYTF. CDR3 bases: TGTGCCAGCAGTCACTCAAATCCTTACTATGGCTACACCTTC.

The J gene is TRBJ2-3, the V gene TRBV2; 12 positions match TRBD2. The CDR3 is 14 amino acids. Germline V CDR1 and CDR2: SNHLY, FYNNEI. With V trimmed by 7 bases and J by 6 bases, 5 bases remained unmatched. DNA for the CDR3: TGTGCCAGCATCAAAGGACTAGCGGGGGATACGCAGTATTTT. Protein product: CASIKGLAGDTQYF. The variable domain in full, with the rest retrieved from reference TRBV2 and TRBJ2-3, is EPEVTQTPSHQVTQMGQEVILRCVPISNHLYFYWYRQILGQKVEFLVSFYNNEISEKSEIFDDQFSVERPDGSNFTLKIRSTKLEDSAMYFCASIKGLAGDTQYFGPGTRLTVL.

This clone was observed a single time. The junction shows a germline mismatch at one end, possibly a read error. The V call is TRBV18, the J call TRBJ1-1; 8 bases align to TRBD1. Germline V gene sequence: CDR1 KGHSH, CDR2 LQKENI. This CDR3 comprises 14 residues. This chain's CDR3 is CVSSPRQGWGEAFF. DNA of the CDR3: TGTGTCAGCTCACCGAGACAGGGGTGGGGTGAAGCTTTCTTT.

The J gene is TRBJ2-7, the V gene TRBV5-1, with 7 nucleotides matching TRBD2. V lost 0 bases and J lost 5; bases outside the gene matches: 11. CDR3 length: 16 amino acids. Germline V gene data show CDR1 as SGHRS and CDR2 as YFSETQ. The CDR3 DNA reads TGCGCCAGCAGCTTGGCCCGGGGAGGGGTCGGCCACGAGCAGTACTTC. Translated: CASSLARGGVGHEQYF.

The rearrangement links TRBV18 to TRBJ1-5, with 11 bases that match TRBD1. From germline, CDR1 is KGHSH and CDR2 LQKENI. V shed 3 bases and J 7 bases; nucleotides not matched to a gene: 2. This CDR3 has 14 residues. As DNA, the CDR3 is TGTGCCAGCTCACCCGGGACAGGGGGACAGCCCCAGCATTTT. Protein: CASSPGTGGQPQHF. The whole variable domain, filled in from reference TRBV18 and TRBJ1-5, reads NAGVMQNPRHLVRRRGQEARLRCSPMKGHSHVYWYRQLPEEGLKFMVYLQKENIIDESGMPKERFSAEFPKEGPSILRIQQVVRGDSAAYFCASSPGTGGQPQHFGDGTRLSIL.

The chain couples TRBV6-5 to TRBJ1-6, with TRBD1 matching over 8 bases. Germline loops: CDR1 MNHEY, CDR2 SVGAGI. V dropped 3 bases and J dropped 6; count of bases not matched to a gene: 4. The CDR3 is 15 amino acids. DNA for the CDR3: TGTGCCAGCAGTTATGGGGACAGGATTAATTCACCCCTCCACTTT. Protein product: CASSYGDRINSPLHF.

This clone has more than one count but fewer than ten. DNA of the CDR3: TGTGCCAGCACTTCAGGGAACACTGAAGCTTTCTTT. This gives the protein CASTSGNTEAFF. This chain connects TRBV27 to TRBJ1-1, with unresolved D. The CDR3 spans 12 residues. V lost 7 bases and J 1 base, leaving 7 bases between the germline ends. Germline CDR1 reads MNHEY; CDR2 reads SMNVEV (reference sequence).

This chain connects TRBV7-9 to TRBJ2-1, with 9 bases lining up with TRBD1. V was pared by 0 bases and J by 12 bases, with 6 bases of the junction left unmatched. CDR1 is SEHNR, CDR2 FQNEAQ, per germline (reference sequence). The CDR3 consists of 14 residues. CDR3 in amino acids: CASSLAQTGGRQFF. CDR3 bases: TGTGCCAGCAGCTTAGCCCAGACAGGGGGGCGGCAGTTCTTC. The full variable domain, completed using reference TRBV7-9 and TRBJ2-1, is DTGVSQNPRHKITKRGQNVTFRCDPISEHNRLYWYRQTLGQGPEFLTYFQNEAQLEKSRLLSDRFSAERPKGSFSTLEIQRTEQGDSAMYLCASSLAQTGGRQFFGPGTRLTVL.

The V and J genes are TRBV7-9 and TRBJ2-2, with unresolved D. The V end lost 5 bases, the J end lost 6 bases, and 10 bases lay between the germline ends. Germline V lookup: CDR1 SEHNR, CDR2 FQNEAQ (reference sequence). The length of the CDR3 is 13 residues. This chain's CDR3 is CASSPLGPGELFF. In nucleotides, the CDR3 is TGTGCCAGCAGCCCCTTGGGCCCCGGGGAGCTGTTTTTT.

This clone occurred a few times. J is TRBJ1-1 and V is TRBV27; no reliable D call. V was shortened by 4 bases and J by 2 bases, with 8 bases between the two germline ends. This CDR3 region has 13 residues. CDR1 and CDR2 from the germline V gene are MNHEY and SMNVEV (reference sequence). The CDR3 DNA follows: TGTGCCAGCAGTTGGGCAGACAACACTGAAGCTTTCTTT. Amino acid sequence: CASSWADNTEAFF.

The rearrangement joins TRBV19 to TRBJ1-3; 9 bases are shared with TRBD1. The CDR3 is 14 residues long. Per the germline V gene, CDR1 is LNHDA and CDR2 is SQIVND (reference sequence). The trim removed 10 bases at V and 4 bases at J, leaving 8 bases unmatched. The CDR3 DNA is TGTGCCACTGACAGGGGGGAGCCCGGAAACACCATATATTTT. It codes for CATDRGEPGNTIYF.

The chain uses TRBV7-9 and TRBJ2-1, with 15 bases matching TRBD2. Germline loops: CDR1 SEHNR, CDR2 FQNEAQ (reference sequence). Trimming cost V 6 bases and J 10 bases; bases outside gene matches: 10. This CDR3 comprises 16 residues. The CDR3 coding sequence is TGTGCCAGCAGTCCGGGACTAGCGGGAGGATTTGGGGAGCAGTTCTTC. The encoded protein is CASSPGLAGGFGEQFF.

The V gene is TRBV7-9, the J gene TRBJ2-5; possible D gene TRBD1, 5 bases. Trimming left V 1 base short and J 2 bases short, with 17 bases between. CDR1 SEHNR and CDR2 FQNEAQ come from the germline V gene (reference sequence). The CDR3 runs 17 residues. This chain's CDR3 is CASSLDLTAQKQETQYF. CDR3 coding DNA: TGTGCCAGCAGCTTAGATCTGACAGCCCAGAAGCAAGAGACCCAGTACTTC.

The rearrangement uses TRBV19 and TRBJ1-1; unclear D gene. Germline lookup yields CDR1 LNHDA and CDR2 SQIVND (reference sequence). V lost 6 bases, J lost 3 bases, and 5 bases lay in between. The CDR3 contains 11 residues. The CDR3 DNA reads TGTGCCAGTAGGAGGGACACTGAAGCTTTCTTT. Translated, it gives CASRRDTEAFF.

V usage is TRBV6-5 and J usage is TRBJ2-5; 8 bases are a match to TRBD2. The DNA matches TRBJ2-7 better at its end, which makes the J call doubtful. Germline V gene lookup returns CDR1 MNHEY and CDR2 SVGAGI. This CDR3 contains 14 residues. The CDR3 here is CASSMTSVAYEQYF. The CDR3 nucleotides are TGTGCCAGCAGTATGACTAGCGTTGCCTACGAGCAGTACTTC.

The V gene is TRBV5-6, the J gene TRBJ1-6; the D is unclear. The CDR3 is 17 amino acids. V gave up 4 bases and J gave up 0 bases, with 14 bases separating them. Per the germline V gene, CDR1 is SGHDT and CDR2 is YYEEEE. The CDR3 DNA sequence: TGTGCCAGCAGCCTCTTGGAAGGAGACTCCTATAATTCACCCCTCCACTTT. It is translated as CASSLLEGDSYNSPLHF.